This TCR beta chain was captured in a study of response to subunit inactivated influenza vaccine. CDR3 length equals 15 residues. With 4 bases clipped from V and 7 bases from J, the junction kept 7 bases outside the gene matches. Germline CDR1 SGHTA, CDR2 FQGNSA. Points on this clonotype: Its matching antigen is unknown.

The study's findings and limits: The authors suggested that every seasonal influenza vaccination recruits few new T cells.

TCRdb reanalysed the RT-PCR reads using MiXCR and keeps one entry per CDR3 protein. The table lists 300,000 to 350,000 distinct CDR3 sequences, 20% to 25% of them singletons. The TCR originated in a man aged 50 to 69 who received an inactivated influenza vaccine. Sample: PBMCs from blood, taken roughly 20 months after vaccination. The rearrangement joins TRBV7-2 to TRBJ2-4, with TRBD2 identical over 10 bases. CDR3 region: CASSSSSSGSNIQYF. Here the CDR3 DNA reads TGTGCCAGCAGCTCCAGTTCTAGCGGGAGTAACATTCAGTACTTC. The full variable domain, completed using reference TRBV7-2 and TRBJ2-4, is GAGVSQSPSNKVTEKGKDVELRCDPISGHTALYWYRQSLGQGLEFLIYFQGNSAPDKSGLPSDRFSAERTGGSVSTLTIQRTQQEDSAVYLCASSSSSSGSNIQYFGAGTRLSVL.